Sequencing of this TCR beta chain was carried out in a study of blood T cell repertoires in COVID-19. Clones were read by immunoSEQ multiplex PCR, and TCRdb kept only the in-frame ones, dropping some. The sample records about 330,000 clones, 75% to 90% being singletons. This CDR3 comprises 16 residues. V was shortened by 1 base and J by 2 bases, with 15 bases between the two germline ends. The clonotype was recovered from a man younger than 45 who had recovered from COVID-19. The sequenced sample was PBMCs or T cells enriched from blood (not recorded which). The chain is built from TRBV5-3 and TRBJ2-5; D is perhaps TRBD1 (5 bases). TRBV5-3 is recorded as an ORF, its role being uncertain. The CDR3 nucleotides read TGTGCCAGAAGCTTGCGGATGACAGACTTTCAAGAGACCCAGTACTTC. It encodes CARSLRMTDFQETQYF.